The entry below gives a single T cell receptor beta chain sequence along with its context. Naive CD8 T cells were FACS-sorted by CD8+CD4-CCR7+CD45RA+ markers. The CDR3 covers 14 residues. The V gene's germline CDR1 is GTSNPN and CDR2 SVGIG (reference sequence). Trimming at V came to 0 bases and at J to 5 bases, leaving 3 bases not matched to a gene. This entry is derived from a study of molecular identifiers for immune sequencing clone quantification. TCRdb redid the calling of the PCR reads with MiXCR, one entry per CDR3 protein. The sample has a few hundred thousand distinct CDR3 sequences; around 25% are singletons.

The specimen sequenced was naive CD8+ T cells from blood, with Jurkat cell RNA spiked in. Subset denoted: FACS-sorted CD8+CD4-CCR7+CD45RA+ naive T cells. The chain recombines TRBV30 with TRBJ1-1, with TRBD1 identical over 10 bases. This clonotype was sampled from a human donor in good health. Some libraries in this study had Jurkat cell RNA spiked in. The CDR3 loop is CAWSVGTGVTEAFF. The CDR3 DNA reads TGTGCCTGGAGTGTGGGGACAGGGGTTACTGAAGCTTTCTTT.